Shown below are 26 T cell receptor beta chains from a single sample sequenced in a study of T-cell memory formation after mild COVID-19. One entry per CDR3 protein results from TCRdb running MiXCR on the 5' RACE reads. This sample has 350,000 to 500,000 distinct CDR3 sequences; 20% to 30% occur once, and the top ten carry about 12%. Sequenced material: PBMCs or a T cell subset sorted from them (not recorded which). Source of these receptors: an adult woman who had mild COVID-19 (a few samples of this study predate the infection). Cell type and time point are not known.

The sample holds a few counts of this clonotype. This chain joins TRBV7-8 and TRBJ2-3, with D unresolved. The V and J ends lost 2 bases and 1 base respectively, with 10 bases between them. The germline CDR1 and CDR2 sequences are SGHVS and FQNEAQ. This CDR3 contains 15 residues. Here the CDR3 DNA reads TGTGCCAGCAGCTTATTATTAGGTCGCACAGATACGCAGTATTTT. Its protein is CASSLLLGRTDTQYF.

This clonotype has a count of ten or more. The chain uses TRBV7-8 and TRBJ2-3, with TRBD2 matching over 8 bases. This CDR3 spans 14 amino acids. Trimming at V came to 5 bases and at J to 0 bases, leaving 1 base not matched to a gene. Germline CDR1 reads SGHVS; CDR2 reads FQNEAQ. The CDR3: CASSRGRSTDTQYF. The CDR3 bases are TGTGCCAGCAGCCGCGGGAGGAGCACAGATACGCAGTATTTT. The entire variable domain, with the rest obtained from reference TRBV7-8 and TRBJ2-3, is as follows: GAGVSQSPRYKVAKRGQDVALRCDPISGHVSLFWYQQALGQGPEFLTYFQNEAQLDKSGLPSDRFFAERPEGSVSTLKIQRTQQEDSAVYLCASSRGRSTDTQYFGPGTRLTVL.

The chain joins TRBV20-1 to TRBJ2-7; TRBD2 matches 9 bases. Unmatched junction bases numbered 0, after V lost 3 bases and J lost 3 bases. Germline V gene sequence: CDR1 DFQATT, CDR2 SNEGSKA (reference sequence). The CDR3 is made up of 12 amino acids. The chain's CDR3 is CSARTSGYEQYF. CDR3 in DNA: TGCAGTGCTAGGACTAGCGGCTACGAGCAGTACTTC.

The chain joins TRBV20-1 to TRBJ1-1; 11 bases map to TRBD1. Germline CDR1 is DFQATT and CDR2 is SNEGSKA (reference sequence). The CDR3 runs to 13 residues. Trimming cost V 5 bases and J 13 bases; bases outside gene matches: 12. The CDR3 DNA sequence: TGCAGTGCTGGATACTTGGGACAGGGGGGAGTTTTCTTT. Encoded protein: CSAGYLGQGGVFF.

The chain is built from TRBV4-2 and TRBJ2-5; a weak D match, TRBD2 (5 bases). V lost 3 bases, J lost 5 bases, and 7 bases lay in between. CDR1 and CDR2 from the germline V gene are LGHNA and YNFKEQ. The CDR3 is made up of 12 amino acids. The chain's CDR3 is CASSHTGETQYF. CDR3 coding DNA: TGTGCCAGCAGCCATACGGGGGAGACCCAGTACTTC.

The chain joins TRBV9 to TRBJ2-3; 12 bases map to TRBD2. This CDR3 contains 18 residues. Looked up from germline, CDR1 is SGDLS and CDR2 is YYNGEE. V lost 0 bases to trimming and J lost 0 bases; unmatched junction nucleotides: 5. The CDR3 DNA reads as TGTGCCAGCAGCGTAGGACTAGCGGGAGTAGGGAGCACAGATACGCAGTATTTT. Translation gives CASSVGLAGVGSTDTQYF.

This chain connects TRBV9 to TRBJ1-1; 9 bases are shared with TRBD1. This CDR3 comprises 16 residues. Trimming removed 4 bases from V and 3 bases from J; junction bases left unmatched: 10. Germline V gene lookup returns CDR1 SGDLS and CDR2 YYNGEE. The CDR3 loop is CASSSGQGSIYTEAFF. CDR3 sequence (DNA): TGTGCCAGCAGCTCCGGACAGGGGTCGATTTACACTGAAGCTTTCTTT. Full variable domain (rest looked up from reference TRBV9 and TRBJ1-1): DSGVTQTPKHLITATGQRVTLRCSPRSGDLSVYWYQQSLDQGLQFLIQYYNGEERAKGNILERFSAQQFPDLHSELNLSSLELGDSALYFCASSSGQGSIYTEAFFGQGTRLTVV.

Only a few counts were recorded for this clonotype. The chain is built from TRBV3-1 and TRBJ1-5; the D gene is possibly TRBD1 (5 bases). Trimming cost V 3 bases and J 3 bases, with 9 bases left between them. Germline CDR1 LGHDT, CDR2 YNNKEL (reference sequence). The CDR3 contains 14 residues. CDR3 sequence (DNA): TGTGCCAGCAGCCAGGGAGGGGACAATCAGCCCCAGCATTTT. Amino acids: CASSQGGDNQPQHF. Supplemented by reference TRBV3-1 and TRBJ1-5, the full variable domain reads DTAVSQTPKYLVTQMGNDKSIKCEQNLGHDTMYWYKQDSKKFLKIMFSYNNKELIINETVPNRFSPKSPDKAHLNLHINSLELGDSAVYFCASSQGGDNQPQHFGDGTRLSIL.

This clonotype was seen ten or more times. This sequence joins TRBV4-2 and TRBJ2-7; 8 bases match TRBD2. Germline CDR1 LGHNA, CDR2 YNFKEQ. There are 18 residues in the CDR3. With 0 bases clipped from V and 2 bases from J, the junction kept 12 bases outside the gene matches. CDR3 bases: TGTGCCAGCAGCCAAGATCTGGGGAGCGGGGGACCTCCCTACGAGCAGTACTTC. Protein: CASSQDLGSGGPPYEQYF.

This clonotype was seen more than once but under ten times. V and J are TRBV20-1 and TRBJ1-6; D is unclear. The length of the CDR3 is 12 residues. Germline CDR1 reads DFQATT; CDR2 reads SNEGSKA (reference sequence). The V gene lost 3 bases and the J gene lost 10 bases, with 10 bases spanning the gap. The CDR3 DNA reads as TGCAGTGCTAGCTCGGACTTATCACCCCTCCACTTT. Amino acids: CSASSDLSPLHF.

Only a few counts were recorded for this clonotype. The chain has TRBV29-1 and TRBJ2-7, with 9 positions matching TRBD1. Germline CDR1 is SQVTM and CDR2 is ANQGSEA. The trim removed 3 bases at V and 2 bases at J, leaving 2 bases unmatched. The CDR3 has 13 amino acids. The CDR3 spells CSVEGQGTYEQYF. For the CDR3, the DNA is TGCAGCGTTGAGGGACAGGGTACCTACGAGCAGTACTTC.

This clonotype was observed a handful of times. The V gene is TRBV4-2, the J gene TRBJ2-1; D unclear. V lost 4 bases and J 9 bases, leaving 22 bases between the germline ends. Germline V gene sequence: CDR1 LGHNA, CDR2 YNFKEQ. CDR3 length equals 16 residues. The CDR3 bases are TGTGCCAGCAGCCTAGTAGTCGGGCCCCAACGAGGTGAGCAGTTCTTC. This translates into CASSLVVGPQRGEQFF.

This clonotype appeared once. The chain carries TRBV3-1 and TRBJ1-2; D is perhaps TRBD1 (6 bases). The CDR3 sequence is 15 residues long. V lost 3 bases to trimming and J lost 4 bases, with 15 bases between them. Germline CDR1 reads LGHDT; CDR2 reads YNNKEL (reference sequence). The CDR3 sequence is CASSHPHTGLYGYTF. The CDR3 nucleotides read TGTGCCAGCAGCCACCCCCACACAGGGCTCTATGGCTACACCTTC.

The chain carries TRBV30 and TRBJ2-3; 9 nucleotides agree with TRBD1. The length of the CDR3 is 14 residues. After removal of 4 bases from V and 6 bases from J, the junction contained 8 bases not matched to a gene. The V gene's germline CDR1 is GTSNPN and CDR2 SVGIG (reference sequence). The CDR3, as DNA: TGTGCCTGGACTCGGACAGGGGATTTGGATACGCAGTATTTT. Its translation is CAWTRTGDLDTQYF.

This clonotype was observed a few times. V and J are TRBV5-4 and TRBJ2-3, with a tentative D call TRBD2 (6 bases). Trimming removed 4 bases from V and 1 base from J, with 16 bases in between. Germline V lookup: CDR1 SGHNT, CDR2 YYREEE (reference sequence). The length of the CDR3 is 16 residues. The CDR3 spells CASSPGAASGTDTQYF. CDR3 nucleotide sequence: TGTGCCAGCAGCCCCGGGGCGGCTAGCGGCACAGATACGCAGTATTTT.

This clonotype came up a few times. V and J are TRBV9 and TRBJ2-7, with 8 bases lining up with TRBD2. Looked up from germline, CDR1 is SGDLS and CDR2 is YYNGEE. This CDR3 region has 15 residues. Trimming at V came to 0 bases and at J to 7 bases, leaving 9 bases not matched to a gene. The CDR3 here is CASSVESGTSGEQYF. The CDR3 DNA reads as TGTGCCAGCAGCGTAGAATCCGGGACTAGTGGGGAGCAGTACTTC.

The chain employs TRBV7-8 and TRBJ1-1; D is perhaps TRBD1 (6 bases). V lost 5 bases and J 8 bases, leaving 12 bases between the germline ends. Germline-derived CDR1 and CDR2 are SGHVS and FQNEAQ. The CDR3 covers 12 residues. The CDR3 DNA is TGTGCCAGCAGCCGTCCCGGACAGGAAGCTTTCTTT. It is translated as CASSRPGQEAFF. Variable domain in full (rest from reference TRBV7-8 and TRBJ1-1): GAGVSQSPRYKVAKRGQDVALRCDPISGHVSLFWYQQALGQGPEFLTYFQNEAQLDKSGLPSDRFFAERPEGSVSTLKIQRTQQEDSAVYLCASSRPGQEAFFGQGTRLTVV.

The V gene is TRBV2, the J gene TRBJ1-1; 8 bases are a match to TRBD1. The CDR3 length is 15 residues. Germline values: CDR1 SNHLY, CDR2 FYNNEI. Losses at the gene ends were 6 bases for V and 4 bases for J; bases not matched to a gene: 10. Here the CDR3 reads CASSNGQGLVTEAFF. CDR3 DNA sequence: TGTGCCAGCAGCAATGGACAGGGTTTGGTCACTGAAGCTTTCTTT.

The table lists this clonotype with many counts. The rearrangement uses TRBV7-2 and TRBJ2-1; 7 nucleotides agree with TRBD2. The J segment lost 0 bases and the V segment lost 3 bases, leaving 5 bases of the junction unmatched. The CDR3 has 16 residues. CDR1 and CDR2 (germline): SGHTA, FQGNSA. The DNA of the CDR3 is TGTGCCAGCAGCTTGGGCGGGAGCCCCTCCTACAATGAGCAGTTCTTC. This codes for CASSLGGSPSYNEQFF.

This chain uses TRBV24-1 with TRBJ2-2; D may correspond to TRBD1 or TRBD2 (5 bases each). Germline values: CDR1 KGHDR, CDR2 SFDVKD. The CDR3 is 16 residues long. Trimming pared 4 bases from V and 4 bases from J, leaving 15 bases between. CDR3 residues: CATSERGPGSTGELFF. The DNA for the CDR3 is TGTGCCACCAGTGAGAGGGGACCAGGGAGCACCGGGGAGCTGTTTTTT.

The chain combines TRBV9 with TRBJ2-2; D is unclear. V was shortened by 0 bases and J by 2 bases, with 8 bases between the two germline ends. The CDR3 is 15 amino acids. Germline loops: CDR1 SGDLS, CDR2 YYNGEE. CDR3 residues: CASSVDGLNTGELFF. The CDR3 DNA follows: TGTGCCAGCAGCGTAGATGGCCTTAACACCGGGGAGCTGTTTTTT.

The J gene is TRBJ2-3, the V gene TRBV4-2; 9 nucleotides align to TRBD2. Trimming at V came to 4 bases and at J to 4 bases, leaving 6 bases not matched to a gene. This CDR3 has 15 residues. Looked up from germline, CDR1 is LGHNA and CDR2 is YNFKEQ. The CDR3 DNA reads TGTGCCAGCAGCCCGCGGGAGGGGGAAGCAGATACGCAGTATTTT. It is translated as CASSPREGEADTQYF.

This clonotype was seen a few times. The chain employs TRBV7-2 and TRBJ2-1, with D possibly being TRBD2 (5 bases). CDR3 size: 12 residues. V lost 5 bases and J 9 bases, leaving 11 bases between the germline ends. Germline V gives CDR1 SGHTA, CDR2 FQGNSA. The CDR3 protein is CASSPTRGEQFF. CDR3 nucleotide sequence: TGTGCCAGCAGCCCCACCCGGGGTGAGCAGTTCTTC.

The chain combines TRBV5-1 with TRBJ2-5; 8 bases match TRBD1. The CDR3 consists of 15 residues. V dropped 3 bases and J dropped 3; count of bases not matched to a gene: 7. Germline loops: CDR1 SGHRS, CDR2 YFSETQ. CDR3 residues: CASSSGPTGEETQYF. CDR3 coding DNA: TGCGCCAGCAGCTCAGGACCGACAGGGGAAGAGACCCAGTACTTC.

This clonotype has only a few counts. CDR3: CASSLAVAGNYGYTF. CDR3 DNA sequence: TGTGCCAGCAGCTTAGCGGTAGCCGGAAACTATGGCTACACCTTC. The gene calls are TRBV7-9 and TRBJ1-2; D is uncertain. Looked up from germline, CDR1 is SEHNR and CDR2 is FQNEAQ (reference sequence). Between the trimmed V and J ends, which lost 0 bases and 2 bases, there was a span of 10 bases. The CDR3 is 15 amino acids.

This clonotype was seen repeatedly, ten times or more. This chain uses TRBV7-2 with TRBJ2-7; 10 bases map to TRBD1. There are 13 residues in the CDR3. Germline V gene lookup returns CDR1 SGHTA and CDR2 FQGNSA. Trimming cost V 6 bases and J 6 bases; bases outside gene matches: 5. Here the CDR3 DNA reads TGTGCCAGCAGTCCCGGGACAGGGGTCGAGCAGTACTTC. This gives the protein CASSPGTGVEQYF.